Shown below are 24 T cell receptor beta chains from a single sample sequenced in a study of blood T cells in healthy people across ages. Alongside a J-beta primer mix, a sample-barcoded 5' primer served in a second PCR lasting about 7 to 12 cycles. TCRdb recomputed calls from the 5' RACE reads with MiXCR, one row per CDR3 protein. The table shows about 1.8 million distinct CDR3 sequences, with less than 50% occurring only once. Specimen: blood. The receptors here all came from a woman aged 40 to 50 in good health.

This clonotype was found a few times. The chain carries TRBV6-2 or TRBV6-3 and TRBJ2-1, with D perhaps assigned TRBD1 or TRBD2 (5 bases each). The germline V gene encodes CDR1 MNHEY and CDR2 SVGEGT. Trimming pared 9 bases from V and 7 bases from J, leaving 19 bases between. The CDR3 has 14 residues. The CDR3 here is CASYGTTRENEQFF. The CDR3, as DNA: TGTGCCAGTTACGGGACCACTAGGGAAAATGAGCAGTTCTTC.

Only a few counts were recorded for this clonotype. The chain carries TRBV11-1 and TRBJ2-7, with D maybe TRBD2 (6 bases). Trimming took off 0 bases at V and 0 bases at J, with 15 bases between the two ends. The CDR3 is 17 amino acids. Germline V gene sequence: CDR1 SGHAT, CDR2 FQDESV (reference sequence). The CDR3, as DNA: TGTGCCAGCAGCTTAGCGACGGGAGCAGCTCTCTCCTACGAGCAGTACTTC. Translation: CASSLATGAALSYEQYF. Combining the CDR3 with reference TRBV11-1 and TRBJ2-7 gives the whole variable domain EAEVAQSPRYKITEKSQAVAFWCDPISGHATLYWYRQILGQGPELLVQFQDESVVDDSQLPKDRFSAERLKGVDSTLKIQPAELGDSAMYLCASSLATGAALSYEQYFGPGTRLTVT.

The J gene is TRBJ2-3, the V gene TRBV27, with a weak D call TRBD2 (7 bases). Trimming shortened V by 5 bases and J by 6 bases, and 18 bases separated the two germline ends. Per germline, CDR1 MNHEY and CDR2 SMNVEV (reference sequence). The CDR3 covers 15 residues. The CDR3 DNA reads TGTGCCAGCAGTCTCACGACTAGGGGGGGGGATACGCAGTATTTT. Amino acid sequence: CASSLTTRGGDTQYF.

The chain links TRBV19 to TRBJ2-1; D assignment may be TRBD1 or TRBD2 (5 bases each). The CDR3 sequence is 14 residues long. Germline lookup yields CDR1 LNHDA and CDR2 SQIVND (reference sequence). V was shortened by 3 bases and J by 6 bases, with 12 bases between the two germline ends. Here the CDR3 DNA reads TGTGCCAGTAGTATTGGCCCAGGGAGCAATGAGCAGTTCTTC. Translation: CASSIGPGSNEQFF. Together with reference TRBV19 and TRBJ2-1, the CDR3 gives the full variable domain: DGGITQSPKYLFRKEGQNVTLSCEQNLNHDAMYWYRQDPGQGLRLIYYSQIVNDFQKGDIAEGYSVSREKKESFPLTVTSAQKNPTAFYLCASSIGPGSNEQFFGPGTRLTVL.

This clonotype was detected a few times. The chain recombines TRBV7-9 with TRBJ2-7; 9 nucleotides match TRBD1. V shed 3 bases, J shed 3 bases, and the junction held 9 bases outside the gene matches. The length of the CDR3 is 16 residues. CDR1 and CDR2 from the germline V gene are SEHNR and FQNEAQ (reference sequence). The CDR3 loop is CASSFSLGQGSYEQYF. CDR3 nucleotides: TGTGCCAGCAGCTTCAGCCTGGGACAGGGTAGCTACGAGCAGTACTTC.

The J gene is TRBJ2-2, the V gene TRBV20-1; tentatively, D is TRBD1 (7 bases). Germline-derived CDR1 and CDR2 are DFQATT and SNEGSKA (reference sequence). The CDR3 is 16 residues long. The V end was cut by 1 base, the J end by 3 bases, with 15 bases between. CDR3 residues: CSARGGGGTYTGELFF. In DNA form, the CDR3 reads TGCAGTGCTAGAGGAGGGGGCGGGACCTACACCGGGGAGCTGTTTTTT.

This clonotype appeared a few times. V gene TRBV12-3 or TRBV12-4 combines with J gene TRBJ1-4, with 8 nucleotides matching TRBD1. V was pared by 7 bases and J by 7 bases, with 14 bases of the junction left unmatched. There are 16 residues in the CDR3. CDR3 nucleotide sequence: TGTGCCAGCACCCTCTCGGACAGGGTTGCCAGTGAAAAACTGTTTTTT. This sequence encodes CASTLSDRVASEKLFF.

Only a few counts were recorded for this clonotype. The V gene is TRBV4-1, the J gene TRBJ1-2; D is unclear. V was clipped by 0 bases and J by 5 bases, with 7 bases between them. This CDR3 region has 13 residues. Germline V gene lookup returns CDR1 MGHRA and CDR2 YSYEKL. CDR3 sequence: CASSQEVQYGYTF. The CDR3 bases are TGCGCCAGCAGCCAAGAGGTGCAGTATGGCTACACCTTC.

This chain links TRBV10-1 with TRBJ2-1; 10 positions agree with TRBD2. The junction had 7 bases not matched to a gene; V was cut back by 0 bases and J by 8 bases. The CDR3 is made up of 16 amino acids. Germline CDR1 WNHNN, CDR2 SYGVQD (reference sequence). In DNA, the CDR3 is TGCGCCAGCAGTGAGTCTCTAGCGGGGGATTCGGATGAGCAGTTCTTC. This encodes CASSESLAGDSDEQFF.

This clonotype was found once. The V call is TRBV29-1, the J call TRBJ2-5; D may be TRBD2 (6 bases). With 6 bases removed from V and 8 bases from J, the gap between germline ends came to 19 bases. The CDR3 is 13 amino acids. Germline V lookup: CDR1 SQVTM, CDR2 ANQGSEA. The CDR3 DNA sequence: TGCAGCGTCACAGGACTAAGAGGCGATACCCAGTACTTC. Translated, it gives CSVTGLRGDTQYF.

A word on this clonotype: At one end the junction does not follow the germline gene, possibly because of a read error. The chain combines TRBV15 with TRBJ2-5; TRBD1 is a possible D gene (6 bases). The CDR3 totals 14 residues. CDR1 and CDR2 from the germline V gene are LNHNV and YYDKDF (reference sequence). This CDR3 reads CATNREQGTETQYF. Here the CDR3 DNA reads TGTGCCACCAACAGAGAACAGGGAACGGAGACCCAGTACTTC.

The chain carries TRBV7-9 and TRBJ2-1; TRBD2 might be the D (6 bases). V dropped 2 bases and J dropped 7 bases, with 12 bases sitting between them. The CDR3 totals 14 residues. The germline V gene encodes CDR1 SEHNR and CDR2 FQNEAQ (reference sequence). The CDR3 region is CASSLRERLNEQFF. CDR3 sequence (DNA): TGTGCCAGCAGCTTACGGGAGCGACTAAATGAGCAGTTCTTC.

The V call is TRBV21-1, the J call TRBJ2-4; TRBD2 is the table's D call and was not checked against the DNA. TRBV21-1 is a pseudogene. The CDR3 has 16 residues. CDR3 in amino acids: CASSKASGLAKNIQYF. The CDR3, as DNA: TGTGCCAGCAGCAAAGCTAGCGGGCTAGCCAAAAACATTCAGTACTTC.

This clonotype was detected only a few times. A much bigger clone sits one base away, suggesting this may be a read error. This sequence joins TRBV28 and TRBJ2-7; perhaps TRBD1 as D (6 bases). Per germline, CDR1 MDHEN and CDR2 SYDVKM. The length of the CDR3 is 12 residues. V was cut by 4 bases and J by 5 bases, with 9 bases left in between. This CDR3 reads CASSSGVNEQYF. The CDR3 region has the DNA TGTGCCAGCAGTTCAGGGGTCAACGAGCAGTACTTC.

The V call is TRBV7-9, the J call TRBJ2-1; TRBD2 might be the D (6 bases). Germline V lookup: CDR1 SEHNR, CDR2 FQNEAQ (reference sequence). This CDR3 spans 14 amino acids. The V end lost 0 bases, the J end lost 10 bases, and 13 bases lay between the germline ends. CDR3 residues: CASSLAGSFGEQFF. The CDR3 nucleotides read TGTGCCAGCAGCTTAGCCGGGAGTTTTGGAGAGCAGTTCTTC.

This rearrangement joins TRBV15 to TRBJ2-1; the D is unclear. The V end lost 0 bases, the J end lost 10 bases, and 13 bases lay between the germline ends. This CDR3 is 14 amino acids long. The germline CDR1 and CDR2 sequences are LNHNV and YYDKDF (reference sequence). Written as DNA, the CDR3 is TGTGCCACCAGCAGAGATAATTATGTTGGGGAGCAGTTCTTC. Translation: CATSRDNYVGEQFF.

This clonotype has a handful of counts. CDR3 DNA sequence: TGTGCCAGCAGTCCGGGACGGGGAGATACGCAGTATTTT. Its protein is CASSPGRGDTQYF. The rearrangement joins TRBV7-2 to TRBJ2-3; D may be TRBD1 or TRBD2 (5 bases each). Germline lookup yields CDR1 SGHTA and CDR2 FQGNSA. The CDR3 is 13 amino acids. V was pared by 6 bases and J by 5 bases, with 12 bases between. Full variable domain (outside the CDR3, taken from reference TRBV7-2 and TRBJ2-3): GAGVSQSPSNKVTEKGKDVELRCDPISGHTALYWYRQSLGQGLEFLIYFQGNSAPDKSGLPSDRFSAERTGGSVSTLTIQRTQQEDSAVYLCASSPGRGDTQYFGPGTRLTVL.

This clonotype was detected many times. This chain connects TRBV18 to TRBJ2-7; TRBD1 aligns across 9 bases. This CDR3 contains 12 residues. The germline V gene encodes CDR1 KGHSH and CDR2 LQKENI. With 3 bases clipped from V and 6 bases from J, the junction kept 0 bases outside the gene matches. CDR3 bases: TGTGCCAGCTCACCGGACAGGGGCGAGCAGTACTTC. Translating it yields CASSPDRGEQYF.

This chain connects TRBV19 to TRBJ2-3, with TRBD1 matching 12 bases. The V and J ends lost 1 base and 4 bases, in that order; junction bases with no gene match: 9. CDR3 length: 18 amino acids. CDR1 is LNHDA and CDR2 is SQIVND in the germline V gene (reference sequence). The CDR3 is CASSIVTPGQGAADTQYF. In DNA, the CDR3 is TGTGCCAGTAGTATAGTTACACCGGGACAGGGGGCAGCAGATACGCAGTATTTT.

This sequence joins TRBV5-6 and TRBJ2-7; D is perhaps TRBD2 (6 bases). Deletions cut 4 bases from V and 2 bases from J, with 10 bases between. Germline-derived CDR1 and CDR2 are SGHDT and YYEEEE. This CDR3 has 13 residues. The CDR3 spells CASSGDWPYEQYF. For the CDR3, the DNA is TGTGCCAGCAGCGGGGACTGGCCCTACGAGCAGTACTTC.

The CDR3 loop reads CASGTSGGSDTQYF. The CDR3 DNA reads as TGCGCCAGCGGGACTAGCGGGGGTTCTGATACGCAGTATTTT. The chain recombines TRBV10-2 with TRBJ2-3, with 14 bases aligning to TRBD2. Trimming cost V 8 bases and J 6 bases; bases outside gene matches: 4. CDR1 and CDR2 from the germline V gene are WSHSY and SAAADI. The CDR3 covers 14 residues.

The chain combines TRBV14 with TRBJ2-3; the D gene is possibly TRBD1 (5 bases). This CDR3 spans 13 amino acids. V was trimmed by 4 bases and J by 8 bases, leaving 13 bases between them. From germline, CDR1 is SGHDN and CDR2 FVKESK. The CDR3 loop is CASSPGPPFTQYF. For the CDR3, the DNA is TGTGCCAGCAGCCCAGGGCCACCCTTTACGCAGTATTTT.

The chain carries TRBV7-2 and TRBJ2-6; TRBD1 agrees at 8 bases. V lost 1 base to trimming and J lost 4 bases; unmatched junction nucleotides: 9. This CDR3 region has 18 residues. Germline-derived CDR1 and CDR2 are SGHTA and FQGNSA. CDR3 bases: TGTGCCAGCAGCTTAGAGGACAGGGACCGCTGGGGGGCCAACGTCCTGACTTTC. Translating it yields CASSLEDRDRWGANVLTF. The whole variable domain, filled in from reference TRBV7-2 and TRBJ2-6, reads GAGVSQSPSNKVTEKGKDVELRCDPISGHTALYWYRQSLGQGLEFLIYFQGNSAPDKSGLPSDRFSAERTGGSVSTLTIQRTQQEDSAVYLCASSLEDRDRWGANVLTFGAGSRLTVL.

This clonotype occurred once. The rearrangement uses TRBV15 and TRBJ2-1; 11 bases align to TRBD1. The germline V gene has CDR1 LNHNV and CDR2 YYDKDF (reference sequence). With V trimmed by 3 bases and J by 13 bases, 14 bases remained unmatched. The CDR3 totals 16 residues. CDR3 DNA: TGTGCCACCAGCAGGACTGGACAGGGGGCAGGGGAGACCCAGTTCTTC. It yields the protein CATSRTGQGAGETQFF.